This is a list of T cell receptor beta chains from one sample in a study of spatial heterogeneity in lung cancer. TCRdb reprocessed the 5' RACE reads with MiXCR, giving one entry per CDR3 protein. The sample has around 7,700 distinct CDR3 sequences, about 5% seen once. The material sequenced was normal lung tissue next to the tumor, taken at surgery. The receptor set was obtained from a female donor with early-stage non-small cell lung cancer. Each CDR3 is given with its conserved first and last residue. A D gene is named only where the DNA matches it firmly. Some rows have no size entry. The others give once, few or many, or a class for an expanded clone.

D gene	V gene	clone size	J gene	CDR3 DNA	CDR3 protein
TRBD2	TRBV5-1	many	TRBJ2-1	TGCGCCAGCAGCAGGGGACTAGCGGGAGGGCCAAATGAGCAGTTCTTC	CASSRGLAGGPNEQFF
-	TRBV5-1	medium-sized	TRBJ1-2	TGCGCCAGCAGCCCGGCAGAGGTCAACTATGGCTACACCTTC	CASSPAEVNYGYTF
-	TRBV12-3/TRBV12-4	many	TRBJ2-2	TGTGCCAGCAGTCCAGCGGCGCGCAACACCGGGGAGCTGTTTTTT	CASSPAARNTGELFF
TRBD2	TRBV29-1	many	TRBJ2-7	TGCAGCGTTGGGATTAGCGGGTACGAGCAGTACTTC	CSVGISGYEQYF
-	TRBV5-1	many	TRBJ2-2	TGCGCCAGCAGCGCCGACAGACCCACCGGGGAGCTGTTTTTT	CASSADRPTGELFF
TRBD2	TRBV5-1	medium-sized	TRBJ2-3	TGCGCCAGCAGCGCATACTCTAGCGGAGCTGGCACAGATACGCAGTATTTT	CASSAYSSGAGTDTQYF
-	TRBV5-1	many	TRBJ2-2	TGCGCCAGCAGCTTGGTGGGGGAGAACACCGGGGAGCTGTTTTTT	CASSLVGENTGELFF
-	TRBV29-1	many	TRBJ2-1	TGCAGCGTCTTAAAGGGTTTGGCAGGGACCTACAATGAGCAGTTCTTC	CSVLKGLAGTYNEQFF
-	TRBV2	many	TRBJ1-2	TGTGCCAGCAATAGAGGAGATGGCTACACCTTC	CASNRGDGYTF
TRBD2	TRBV10-3	many	TRBJ2-1	TGTGCCACGGCAACTAGCGGCTCCTACAATGAGCAGTTCTTC	CATATSGSYNEQFF
-	TRBV7-6	many	TRBJ1-1	TGTGCCAGCAGCTTAGAGGGGCTGAACACTGAAGCTTTCTTT	CASSLEGLNTEAFF
-	TRBV27	medium-sized	TRBJ2-3	TGTGCCAGCATTCTCCGGGCCCATAACGGGGCAGATACGCAGTATTTT	CASILRAHNGADTQYF
-	TRBV6-5	medium-sized	TRBJ2-7	TGTGCCAGCAGAAAGGCGTACGAGCAGTACTTC	CASRKAYEQYF
-	TRBV20-1	medium-sized	TRBJ1-2	TGCAGTCCAGACAGAAACTATGGCTACACCTTC	CSPDRNYGYTF
TRBD2	TRBV28	many	TRBJ2-3	TGTGCCAGCAGCTTACGCACGGGAGGGCCAGCAGATACGCAGTATTTT	CASSLRTGGPADTQYF
TRBD2	TRBV6-5	many	TRBJ2-6	TGTGCCAGCAGACTAGCGGGAGGGTCTGGGGCCAACGTCCTGACTTTC	CASRLAGGSGANVLTF
-	TRBV3-1	medium-sized	TRBJ1-1	TGTGCCAGCAGCCAAATAGGGGCGCTTGAAGCTTTCTTT	CASSQIGALEAFF
TRBD1	TRBV6-1	medium-sized	TRBJ1-2	TGTGCCAGCAGCCCGGGACAGGAGTACTATGGCTACACCTTC	CASSPGQEYYGYTF
-	TRBV3-1	-	TRBJ1-5	TGTGCCAGCAGCTCGGGGAATAGCAATCAGCCCCAGCATTTT	CASSSGNSNQPQHF
-	TRBV30	many	TRBJ1-1	TGTGCCTGGAGCTCGGGAAGGCGAGCTTTCTTT	CAWSSGRRAFF
-	TRBV12-2	medium-sized	TRBJ1-5	TGTGCAAGTCGTAAAAGGGCCGGGACAGGGAATCAGCCCCAGCATTTT	CASRKRAGTGNQPQHF
-	TRBV7-2	-	TRBJ2-3	TGTGCCAGCAGTCCAGCGGCAGATACGCAGTATTTT	CASSPAADTQYF
-	TRBV12-3/TRBV12-4	few	TRBJ2-2	TGTGCCAGCAGAAGATGGGCCGACACCGGGGAGCTGTTTTTT	CASRRWADTGELFF
TRBD2	TRBV10-3	medium-sized	TRBJ2-1	TGTGCCATCAGTGAACTAGCGGGAGTCCGTGAGCAGTTCTTC	CAISELAGVREQFF
TRBD2	TRBV27	many	TRBJ2-1	TGTGCCAGCAGTTTGTGGACTAGCGGTCTCGATGAGCAGTTCTTC	CASSLWTSGLDEQFF
-	TRBV2	many	TRBJ1-4	TGTGCCAGCAGTTTTACAGGCTTCACTGAAAAACTGTTTTTT	CASSFTGFTEKLFF
TRBD2	TRBV12-3/TRBV12-4	medium-sized	TRBJ2-5	TGTGCCAGCGGGGATGGGACTAGCGGCCTCCAAGAGACCCAGTACTTC	CASGDGTSGLQETQYF
TRBD2	TRBV29-1	many	TRBJ2-1	TGCAGCGCCTATGGTAGCGGGAGCCGCTACAATGAGCAGTTCTTC	CSAYGSGSRYNEQFF
-	TRBV18	many	TRBJ1-6	TGTGCCAGCTCACCCGGTTTCGGGAATTCACCCCTCCACTTT	CASSPGFGNSPLHF
-	TRBV3-1	-	TRBJ2-7	TGTGCCAGCAGCCTCGGACAGGTCGGGGGCAACGAGCAGTACTTC	CASSLGQVGGNEQYF
-	TRBV9	many	TRBJ1-6	TGTGCCAGCAGCGTAGGAAGTCGCGTCGATTCACCCCTCCACTTT	CASSVGSRVDSPLHF
TRBD1	TRBV5-1	many	TRBJ2-7	TGCGCCAGCAGCTTCGGGACAGGAGGCTCCTACGAGCAGTACTTC	CASSFGTGGSYEQYF
-	TRBV28	medium-sized	TRBJ1-2	TGTGCCAGCAGTTTATCGGGCGGAGTTGGCTATGGCTACACCTTC	CASSLSGGVGYGYTF
TRBD2	TRBV9	many	TRBJ2-3	TGTGCCAGCAGCGTAGCCCCAGCGGGAGGGGAAGATACGCAGTATTTT	CASSVAPAGGEDTQYF
-	TRBV5-6	many	TRBJ2-7	TGTGCCAGCAGCCAGACAGGCTACGAGCAGTACTTC	CASSQTGYEQYF